Following are 4 T cell receptor beta chains from one sample sequenced in a study of T cells after yellow fever vaccination. TCRdb fed the 5' RACE reads into MiXCR, producing one record per CDR3 protein. Of hundreds of thousands of distinct CDR3 sequences in the sample, about 5.2% were seen once. The sample was CD4+ T cells sorted from PBMCs, taken on the day of the yellow fever booster vaccination. These TCRs come from a man aged 18-30 years who received the YFV17D yellow fever vaccine.

This clonotype was detected many times. This chain connects TRBV28 to TRBJ2-5; TRBD2 might be the D (6 bases). CDR1 is MDHEN, CDR2 SYDVKM, per germline. The CDR3 runs to 11 residues. The V and J ends lost 1 base and 10 bases respectively, with 7 bases between them. The CDR3 here is CASSLLAVQYF. For the CDR3, the DNA is TGTGCCAGCAGTTTATTAGCGGTCCAGTACTTC. Together with reference TRBV28 and TRBJ2-5, the CDR3 gives the full variable domain: DVKVTQSSRYLVKRTGEKVFLECVQDMDHENMFWYRQDPGLGLRLIYFSYDVKMKEKGDIPEGYSVSREKKERFSLILESASTNQTSMYLCASSLLAVQYFGPGTRLLVL.

This clonotype was seen a handful of times. V gene TRBV7-6 combines with J gene TRBJ2-1; 9 bases are shared with TRBD2. With V trimmed by 5 bases and J by 0 bases, 17 bases remained unmatched. This CDR3 region has 20 residues. Germline assignment: CDR1 SGHVS and CDR2 FNYEAQ. The CDR3 loop reads CASSPRDGGGGASSYNEQFF. DNA of the CDR3: TGTGCCAGCAGCCCCAGGGATGGTGGCGGGGGGGCCAGCTCCTACAATGAGCAGTTCTTC.

The chain combines TRBV2 with TRBJ1-6, with D possibly being TRBD1 (5 bases). V was clipped by 1 base and J by 8 bases, with 9 bases between them. Germline CDR1 and CDR2: SNHLY and FYNNEI. CDR3 size: 14 residues. This CDR3 is CASSEGQIYSPLHF. In DNA, the CDR3 is TGTGCCAGCAGTGAAGGACAGATATATTCACCCCTCCACTTT.

This rearrangement joins TRBV6-4 to TRBJ1-6; D not resolved. This CDR3 comprises 13 residues. Germline lookup yields CDR1 MRHNA and CDR2 SNTAGT. Trimming pared 3 bases from V and 6 bases from J, leaving 6 bases between. DNA for the CDR3: TGTGCCAGCAGTGATAAAATTAATTCACCCCTCCACTTT. This gives the protein CASSDKINSPLHF.